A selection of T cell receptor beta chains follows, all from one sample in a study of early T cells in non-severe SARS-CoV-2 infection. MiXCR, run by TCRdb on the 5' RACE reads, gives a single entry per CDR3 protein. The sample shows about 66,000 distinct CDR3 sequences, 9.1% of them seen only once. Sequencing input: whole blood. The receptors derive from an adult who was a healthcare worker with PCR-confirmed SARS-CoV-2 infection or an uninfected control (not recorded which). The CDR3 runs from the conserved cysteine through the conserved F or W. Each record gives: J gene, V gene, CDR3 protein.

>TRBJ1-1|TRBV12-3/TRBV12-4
CASSLWGTEAFF
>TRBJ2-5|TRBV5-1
CASSFNEETQYF
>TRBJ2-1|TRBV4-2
CASSHIDQGSSNEQFF
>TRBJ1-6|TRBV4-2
CASSQDPGGAGSPLHF
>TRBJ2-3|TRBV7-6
CASSFQGGLITDTQYF
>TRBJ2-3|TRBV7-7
CASSPEGGFRADTQYF
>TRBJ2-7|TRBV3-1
CASSRGQRSYEQYF
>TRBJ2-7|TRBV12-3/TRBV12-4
CASSLVDRDQYF
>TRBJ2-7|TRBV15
CATKGEGQGEQYF
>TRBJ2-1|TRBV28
CASSFSLQQAYEQFF
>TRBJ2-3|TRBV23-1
CASSQSKGNPGTPQAQYF
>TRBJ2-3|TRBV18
CASSLGTVTDTQYF
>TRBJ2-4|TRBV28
CASSLSSRNIQYF
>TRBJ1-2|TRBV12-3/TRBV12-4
CASSLWDYGYTF
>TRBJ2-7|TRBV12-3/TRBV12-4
CASSPSGTGGQQYF
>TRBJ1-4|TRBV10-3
CAISSTTGTDNEKLFF
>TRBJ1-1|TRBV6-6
CASSRDRGGTEAFF
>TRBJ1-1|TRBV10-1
CASRANLNTEAFF
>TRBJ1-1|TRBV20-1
CSARDHRGSTEAFF
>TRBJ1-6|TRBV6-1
CASSLRDRPPNSPLHF
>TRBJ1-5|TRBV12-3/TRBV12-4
CASSLSRSDYSNQPQHF
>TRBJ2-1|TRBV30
CAWSVGQGKEQFF
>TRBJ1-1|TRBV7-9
CASSPDRLNTEAFF
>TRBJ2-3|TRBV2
CASSRQGSDTDTQYF
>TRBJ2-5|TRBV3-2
CASSQDGTDQETQYF
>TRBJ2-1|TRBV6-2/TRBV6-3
CASSYRLREQFF
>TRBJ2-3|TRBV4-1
CASSQGDGRTDTQYF
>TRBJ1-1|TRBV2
CASRTRQVEAFF
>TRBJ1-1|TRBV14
CASSWGLNTEAFF
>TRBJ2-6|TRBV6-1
CASSEILNSFSGANVLTF
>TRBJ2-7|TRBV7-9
CASSLSGGAPYEQYF
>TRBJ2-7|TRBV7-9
CASIGAVAGGEQYF
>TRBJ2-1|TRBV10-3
CAIRPSGSFSYNEQFF
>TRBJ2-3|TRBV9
CASSVEVIAGEDTQYF
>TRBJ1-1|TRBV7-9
CASSLTTIGNTEAFF
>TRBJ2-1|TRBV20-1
CSAPRGGSGRNEQFF
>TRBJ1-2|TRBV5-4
CASSPAEYSYGYTF
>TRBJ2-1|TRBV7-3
CASSSGAYRDREVEQFF
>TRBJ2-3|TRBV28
CASSLSGGPDTQYF
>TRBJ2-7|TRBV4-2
CASSQPSGAYEQYF
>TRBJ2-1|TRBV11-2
CASSSLASYGEQFF
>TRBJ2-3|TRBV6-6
CASSTGTLRTDTQYF
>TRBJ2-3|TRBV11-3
CASSSGLAGDTQYF
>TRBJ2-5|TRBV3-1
CASSRRQETQYF
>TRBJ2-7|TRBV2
CASSDWHVEQYF
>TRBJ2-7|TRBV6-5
CASSQPGPKYEQYF
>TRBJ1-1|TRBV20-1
CSARSPMNTEAFF
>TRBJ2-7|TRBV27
CASSLVQDYEQYF
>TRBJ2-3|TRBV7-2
CASSLGPNVQYF
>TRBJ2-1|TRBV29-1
CSGYGGTSGNEQFF
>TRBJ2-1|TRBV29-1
CSVEAPGLAEYNEQFF